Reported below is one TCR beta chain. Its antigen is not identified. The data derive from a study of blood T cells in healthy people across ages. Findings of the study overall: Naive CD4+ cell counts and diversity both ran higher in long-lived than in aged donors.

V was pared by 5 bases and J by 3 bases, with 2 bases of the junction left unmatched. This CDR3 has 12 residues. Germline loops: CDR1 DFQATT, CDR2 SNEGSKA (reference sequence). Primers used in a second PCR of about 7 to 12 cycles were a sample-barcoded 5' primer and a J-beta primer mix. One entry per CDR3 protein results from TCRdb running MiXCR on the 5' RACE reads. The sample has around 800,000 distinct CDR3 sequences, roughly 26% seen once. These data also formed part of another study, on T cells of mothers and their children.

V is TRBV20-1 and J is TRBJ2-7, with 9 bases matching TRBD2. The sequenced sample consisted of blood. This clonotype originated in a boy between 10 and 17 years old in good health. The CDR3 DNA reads TGCAGTGCTCCAGCGGGGGGCTACGAGCAGTACTTC. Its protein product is CSAPAGGYEQYF.